The 15 T cell receptor beta chains below come from one sample, sequenced in a study of early T cells in non-severe SARS-CoV-2 infection. In TCRdb, the 5' RACE reads were re-called with MiXCR into one record per CDR3 protein. The sample carries 37,000 or so distinct CDR3 sequences, 5.8% recorded once. Sequences were obtained from whole blood. These receptors were obtained from an adult who was a healthcare worker with PCR-confirmed SARS-CoV-2 infection or an uninfected control (not recorded which).

The chain links TRBV6-1 to TRBJ2-2; D not resolved. V was clipped by 10 bases and J by 2 bases, with 14 bases between them. This CDR3 spans 14 amino acids. Looked up from germline, CDR1 is MNHNS and CDR2 is SASEGT. CDR3 residues: CATQETLNTGELFF. The CDR3 DNA reads TGTGCCACCCAGGAGACCTTAAACACCGGGGAGCTGTTTTTT.

This clonotype was counted only a few times. This CDR3 is CASSFRLVGNTGELFF. Here the CDR3 DNA reads TGTGCCAGCAGTTTCCGCCTTGTTGGGAACACCGGGGAGCTGTTTTTT. The chain combines TRBV12-3 or TRBV12-4 with TRBJ2-2; unclear D gene. The CDR3 spans 16 residues. V was cut by 3 bases and J by 1 base, with 12 bases left in between.

There are a few counts of this clonotype. The rearrangement uses TRBV10-2 and TRBJ1-5, with D unclear. The ends were cut back, 4 bases at V and 1 base at J, with 11 bases in the middle. CDR3 size: 15 residues. CDR1 and CDR2 from the germline V gene are WSHSY and SAAADI. In DNA form, the CDR3 reads TGCGCCAGCAGTGTTGGGCGGGGAAGCAATCAGCCCCAGCATTTT. Translating it yields CASSVGRGSNQPQHF.

At least ten counts were recorded for this clonotype. The chain is built from TRBV27 and TRBJ2-2, with 10 nucleotides matching TRBD1. Germline V lookup: CDR1 MNHEY, CDR2 SMNVEV (reference sequence). The V segment lost 4 bases and the J segment 6 bases; nucleotides outside the gene matches: 8. The CDR3 consists of 16 residues. CDR3 region: CASSYLRTGGPGELFF. CDR3 DNA sequence: TGTGCCAGCAGTTATTTGAGGACAGGGGGACCCGGGGAGCTGTTTTTT.

As to this clonotype: The junction does not match germline at one end; this may be a read error. V and J are TRBV19 and TRBJ2-2; D is unresolved. The germline CDR1 and CDR2 sequences are LNHDA and SQIVND (reference sequence). CDR3 size: 14 residues. This CDR3 reads CVSSISPNTGELFF. The DNA of the CDR3 is TGTGTCAGTAGTATAAGTCCTAACACCGGGGAGCTGTTTTTT.

This clonotype was detected many times. The rearrangement joins TRBV10-3 to TRBJ2-5, with a possible D match to TRBD1 (5 bases). V lost 5 bases to trimming and J lost 7 bases, with 14 bases between them. The CDR3 is made up of 13 amino acids. CDR1 is ENHRY, CDR2 SYGVKD, per germline. DNA for the CDR3: TGTGCCATCAGTCCTGAGCACCAGGGGACCCAGTACTTC. Amino acid sequence: CAISPEHQGTQYF.

This clonotype has ten or more counts. The chain uses TRBV7-2 and TRBJ1-5; 7 bases align to TRBD1. The CDR3 has 14 amino acids. Trimming at V came to 5 bases and at J to 4 bases, leaving 5 bases not matched to a gene. CDR1 is SGHTA and CDR2 is FQGNSA in the germline V gene. CDR3 coding DNA: TGTGCCAGCAGCCTTCGACAGGGAAATCAGCCCCAGCATTTT. Its protein product is CASSLRQGNQPQHF.

This clonotype has a count of ten or more. This chain connects TRBV7-8 to TRBJ1-5, with no clear D. This CDR3 is built from 13 residues. The V gene lost 5 bases and the J gene lost 4 bases, with 9 bases spanning the gap. Per germline, CDR1 SGHVS and CDR2 FQNEAQ. The CDR3 loop reads CASSPVQNQPQHF. DNA of the CDR3: TGTGCCAGCAGCCCCGTTCAGAATCAGCCCCAGCATTTT.

This clonotype was recorded at least ten times. The J gene is TRBJ2-6, the V gene TRBV7-9; 8 nucleotides match TRBD1. V was clipped by 5 bases and J by 4 bases; unmatched bases: 7. The CDR3 is 16 amino acids. Germline V CDR1 and CDR2: SEHNR, FQNEAQ (reference sequence). This CDR3 reads CASSRQGTPGANVLTF. For the CDR3, the DNA is TGTGCCAGCAGCCGACAGGGGACTCCCGGGGCCAACGTCCTGACTTTC. Variable domain in full (rest from reference TRBV7-9 and TRBJ2-6): DTGVSQNPRHKITKRGQNVTFRCDPISEHNRLYWYRQTLGQGPEFLTYFQNEAQLEKSRLLSDRFSAERPKGSFSTLEIQRTEQGDSAMYLCASSRQGTPGANVLTFGAGSRLTVL.

V is TRBV6-1 and J is TRBJ2-5; the D gene is possibly TRBD2 (6 bases). The CDR3 has 16 residues. Trimming took off 5 bases at V and 4 bases at J, with 20 bases between the two ends. In germline, CDR1 is MNHNS, CDR2 SASEGT. CDR3: CASSPKGMAGRETQYF. The CDR3 DNA is TGTGCCAGCAGTCCGAAGGGGATGGCCGGGAGAGAGACCCAGTACTTC.

This clonotype was seen ten or more times. V gene TRBV12-3 or TRBV12-4 combines with J gene TRBJ2-3; perhaps TRBD1 as D (6 bases). The CDR3 contains 15 residues. Trimming stripped 8 bases from V and 2 bases from J, with 17 bases between. CDR3 sequence (DNA): TGTGCCAGCCCCCCTCCCAGGGGCGTCACAGATACGCAGTATTTT. Translated: CASPPPRGVTDTQYF.

This clonotype was seen more than once but under ten times. CDR3: CASSRRGQAEAFF. For the CDR3, the DNA is TGTGCCAGCAGCCGCCGGGGACAGGCTGAAGCTTTCTTT. The gene calls are TRBV5-5 and TRBJ1-1; 8 nucleotides match TRBD1. Germline loops: CDR1 SGHKS, CDR2 YYEKEE (reference sequence). With V trimmed by 4 bases and J by 6 bases, 5 bases remained unmatched. The CDR3 runs to 13 residues.

This clonotype was detected many times. CDR3 in amino acids: CASSLVTGTAYNEQFF. DNA for the CDR3: TGTGCCAGCAGCTTAGTGACAGGGACCGCCTACAATGAGCAGTTCTTC. This chain links TRBV7-2 with TRBJ2-1; 7 bases fit TRBD1. Per the germline V gene, CDR1 is SGHTA and CDR2 is FQGNSA. J lost 2 bases, V lost 1 base, and 5 bases had no gene match. CDR3 length: 16 amino acids.

This clonotype was recorded many times. This chain uses TRBV2 with TRBJ2-1; D is unresolved. V lost 1 base, J lost 8 bases, and 6 bases lay in between. The CDR3 has 12 amino acids. Per germline, CDR1 SNHLY and CDR2 FYNNEI. The CDR3 reads CASSEVLYEQFF. The CDR3 DNA reads TGTGCCAGCAGTGAAGTTTTATATGAGCAGTTCTTC. Full variable domain (outside the CDR3, taken from reference TRBV2 and TRBJ2-1): EPEVTQTPSHQVTQMGQEVILRCVPISNHLYFYWYRQILGQKVEFLVSFYNNEISEKSEIFDDQFSVERPDGSNFTLKIRSTKLEDSAMYFCASSEVLYEQFFGPGTRLTVL.

In its sample, this clonotype was seen many times. The chain links TRBV11-2 to TRBJ2-3, with D unresolved. Trimming took off 3 bases at V and 1 base at J, with 20 bases between the two ends. The CDR3 runs to 18 residues. Germline loops: CDR1 SGHAT, CDR2 FQNNGV. The CDR3 sequence: CASSFSYLATFRTDTQYF. CDR3 sequence (DNA): TGTGCCAGCAGCTTTAGTTACTTAGCTACCTTTCGCACAGATACGCAGTATTTT. Full variable domain (missing parts from reference TRBV11-2 and TRBJ2-3): EAGVAQSPRYKIIEKRQSVAFWCNPISGHATLYWYQQILGQGPKLLIQFQNNGVVDDSQLPKDRFSAERLKGVDSTLKIQPAKLEDSAVYLCASSFSYLATFRTDTQYFGPGTRLTVL.